The rows below give T cell receptor beta chains drawn from one sample of a study of cytomegalovirus exposure and HLA in healthy donors. The repertoire was sequenced with immunoSEQ multiplex PCR; TCRdb's copy has only in-frame clones and lacks some. The sample contains around 94,000 clones, 85% to 95% of which appear only once. Sample: PBMCs. The receptors come from a woman younger than 35 in good health and CMV-seronegative. CDR3s include the opening cysteine and the closing phenylalanine or tryptophan. Each record gives: clone size, V gene, D gene, J gene, CDR3 DNA, CDR3 protein. D genes are given only for firm matches. Where a row states a size, it is once, few, many or the class of an expanded clone; other rows omit it.

.,TRBV5-6,.,TRBJ1-1,TGTGCCAGCAGCTTGGGCCAGGGTAAGGTTTTCTTT,CASSLGQGKVFF
.,TRBV6-1,.,TRBJ1-5,TGTGCCAGCAGCTATGAGGGACTCAATCAGCCCCAGCATTTT,CASSYEGLNQPQHF
once,TRBV11-2,TRBD1,TRBJ2-5,TGTGCCAGCAGCTTAGATAGCAGGACAGGGGCGGGGACCCAGTACTTC,CASSLDSRTGAGTQYF
.,TRBV14,.,TRBJ2-2,TGTGCCAGCTCTGATCCGCTCAGGGAGGTCGCCGGGGAGCTGTTTTTT,CASSDPLREVAGELFF
.,TRBV19,TRBD1,TRBJ1-6,TGTGCCAGTAGTATTAAGGGGCAGGGGGAAAATTCACCCCTCCACTTT,CASSIKGQGENSPLHF
.,TRBV11-2,.,TRBJ1-6,TGTGCCAGCAGCCTCCCGGGACTGAGACCGAATTCACCCCTCCACTTT,CASSLPGLRPNSPLHF
.,TRBV19,TRBD1,TRBJ1-2,TGTGCCAGTAGTATAAACAGGGGACAGTCTGGCTACACCTTC,CASSINRGQSGYTF
.,TRBV5-1,TRBD1,TRBJ2-7,TGCGCCAGCAGCTCGGGACAGAGCTCCTACGAGCAGTACTTC,CASSSGQSSYEQYF
.,TRBV15,TRBD1,TRBJ1-1,TGTGCCACCAGCGGCGGGACAGGGGTTGTGACTGAAGCTTTCTTT,CATSGGTGVVTEAFF
.,TRBV15,.,TRBJ1-3,TGTGCCACCAGCAGAGACTCAACAGTTGGAAACACCATATATTTT,CATSRDSTVGNTIYF
.,TRBV29-1,.,TRBJ1-2,TGCAGCGCCCGGGGGGAGGAGGAGAACTATGGCTACACCTTC,CSARGEEENYGYTF
.,TRBV4-3,.,TRBJ1-1,TGCGCCAGCAGCCTGAACGGGGGGACTGAAGCTTTCTTT,CASSLNGGTEAFF
.,TRBV4-3,TRBD2,TRBJ2-6,TGCGCCAGCAGCCAAGATCATTGGGAGGGGCAGGCGAGCTCTGGGGCCAACGTCCTGACTTTC,CASSQDHWEGQASSGANVLTF
.,TRBV7-2,TRBD2,TRBJ2-1,TGTGCCAGCAGCTTGGGCGGGGGGGTTGAGCAGTTCTTC,CASSLGGGVEQFF